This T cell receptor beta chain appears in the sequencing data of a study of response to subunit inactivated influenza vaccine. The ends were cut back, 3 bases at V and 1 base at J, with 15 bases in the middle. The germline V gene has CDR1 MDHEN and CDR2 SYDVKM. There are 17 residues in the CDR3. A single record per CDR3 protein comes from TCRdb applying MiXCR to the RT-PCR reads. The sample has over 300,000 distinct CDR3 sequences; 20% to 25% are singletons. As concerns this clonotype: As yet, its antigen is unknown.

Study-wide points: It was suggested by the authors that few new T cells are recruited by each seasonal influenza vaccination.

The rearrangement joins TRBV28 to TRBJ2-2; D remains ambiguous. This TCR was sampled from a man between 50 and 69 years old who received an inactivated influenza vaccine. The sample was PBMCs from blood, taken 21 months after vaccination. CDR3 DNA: TGTGCCAGCAGTTTTTTTCAGGCATCTATGAACACCGGGGAGCTGTTTTTT. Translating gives CASSFFQASMNTGELFF.